This T cell receptor beta chain came from a study of monozygotic twins with inflammatory bowel disease. TCRdb re-called the 5' RACE reads; every CDR3 protein appears as one record, without DNA. In all, the sample yields around 410,000 distinct CDR3 sequences. The CDR3 consists of 13 residues. CDR1 SEHNR and CDR2 FQNEAQ come from the germline V gene (reference sequence). Points from the study as a whole: Comparison of concordant versus discordant twins revealed no difference in repertoire similarity, possibly due to limited power.

As for this clonotype: Its antigen is unknown.

The receptor comes from a human donor with ulcerative colitis or Crohn's disease, or a healthy co-twin of an affected twin (not recorded which). The chain couples TRBV7-9 to TRBJ2-2. The sample taken for sequencing was blood. CDR3 in amino acids: CASSLAGNGELFF. Supplemented by reference TRBV7-9 and TRBJ2-2, the full variable domain reads DTGVSQNPRHKITKRGQNVTFRCDPISEHNRLYWYRQTLGQGPEFLTYFQNEAQLEKSRLLSDRFSAERPKGSFSTLEIQRTEQGDSAMYLCASSLAGNGELFFGEGSRLTVL.